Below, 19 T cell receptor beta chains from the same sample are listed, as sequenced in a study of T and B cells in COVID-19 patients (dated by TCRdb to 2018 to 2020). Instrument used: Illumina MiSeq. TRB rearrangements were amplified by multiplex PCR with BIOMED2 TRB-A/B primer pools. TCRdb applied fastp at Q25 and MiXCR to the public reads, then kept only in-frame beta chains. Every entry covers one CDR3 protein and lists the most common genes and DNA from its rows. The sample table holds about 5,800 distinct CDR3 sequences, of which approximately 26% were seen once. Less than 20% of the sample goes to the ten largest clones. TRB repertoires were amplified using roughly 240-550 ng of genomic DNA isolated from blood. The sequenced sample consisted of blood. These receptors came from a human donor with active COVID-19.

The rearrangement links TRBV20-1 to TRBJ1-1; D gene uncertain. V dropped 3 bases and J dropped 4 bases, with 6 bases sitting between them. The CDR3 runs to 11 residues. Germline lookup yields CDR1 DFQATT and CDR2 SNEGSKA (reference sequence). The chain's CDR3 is CSASEGTEAFF. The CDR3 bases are TGCAGTGCTAGCGAAGGCACTGAAGCTTTCTTT.

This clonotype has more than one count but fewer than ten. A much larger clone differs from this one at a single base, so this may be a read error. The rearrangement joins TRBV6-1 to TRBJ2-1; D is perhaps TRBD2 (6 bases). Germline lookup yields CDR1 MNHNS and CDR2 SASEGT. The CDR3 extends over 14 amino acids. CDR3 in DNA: TGTGCCGGCAGTTACGGCGGGGAAGCTAATGAGCAGTTCTTC. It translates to CAGSYGGEANEQFF.

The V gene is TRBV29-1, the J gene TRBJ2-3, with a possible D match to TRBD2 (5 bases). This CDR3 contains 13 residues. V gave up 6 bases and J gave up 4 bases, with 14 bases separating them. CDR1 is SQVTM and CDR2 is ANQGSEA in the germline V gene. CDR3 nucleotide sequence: TGCAGCGTCCCTTGGGGAGAGGCAGATACGCAGTATTTT. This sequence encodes CSVPWGEADTQYF.

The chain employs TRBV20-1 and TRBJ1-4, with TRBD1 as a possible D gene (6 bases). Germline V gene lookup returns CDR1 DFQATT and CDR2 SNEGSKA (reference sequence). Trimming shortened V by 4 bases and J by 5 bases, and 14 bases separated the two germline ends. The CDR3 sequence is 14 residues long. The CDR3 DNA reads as TGCAGTGCTAACAAGCAGGGGACGAATGAAAAACTGTTTTTT. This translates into CSANKQGTNEKLFF.

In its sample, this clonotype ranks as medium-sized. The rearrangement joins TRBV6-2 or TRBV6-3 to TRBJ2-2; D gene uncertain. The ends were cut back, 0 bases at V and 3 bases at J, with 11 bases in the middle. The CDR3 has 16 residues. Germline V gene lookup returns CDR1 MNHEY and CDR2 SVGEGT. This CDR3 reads CASSYSGRHYTGELFF. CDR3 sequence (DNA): TGTGCCAGCAGTTACTCAGGCCGGCACTACACCGGGGAGCTGTTTTTT.

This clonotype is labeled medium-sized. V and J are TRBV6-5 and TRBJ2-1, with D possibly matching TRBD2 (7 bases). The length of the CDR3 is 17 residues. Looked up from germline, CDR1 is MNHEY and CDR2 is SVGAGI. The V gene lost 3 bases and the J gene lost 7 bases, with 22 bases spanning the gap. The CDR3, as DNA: TGTGCCAGCAGTTATGGGGCTTTTGGGAGGGGGGAGAATGAGCAGTTCTTC. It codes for CASSYGAFGRGENEQFF.

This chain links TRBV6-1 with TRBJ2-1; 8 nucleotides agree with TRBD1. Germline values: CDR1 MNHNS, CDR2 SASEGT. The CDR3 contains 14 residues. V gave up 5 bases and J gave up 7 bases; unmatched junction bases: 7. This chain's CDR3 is CASSYRTGRNEQFF. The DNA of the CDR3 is TGTGCCAGCAGTTACCGGACAGGGCGGAATGAGCAGTTCTTC.

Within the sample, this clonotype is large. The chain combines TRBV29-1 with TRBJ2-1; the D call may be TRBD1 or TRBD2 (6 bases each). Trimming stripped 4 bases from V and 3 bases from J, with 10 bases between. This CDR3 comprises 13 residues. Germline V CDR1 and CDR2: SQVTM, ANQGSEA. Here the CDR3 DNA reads TGCAGCGTTGTAGGGGGGAGCTACAATGAGCAGTTCTTC. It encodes CSVVGGSYNEQFF.

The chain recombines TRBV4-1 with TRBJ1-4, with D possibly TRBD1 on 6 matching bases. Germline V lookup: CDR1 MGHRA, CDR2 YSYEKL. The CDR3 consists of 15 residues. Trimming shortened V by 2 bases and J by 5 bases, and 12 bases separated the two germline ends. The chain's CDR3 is CASSQPTGQNEKLFF. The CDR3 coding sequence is TGCGCCAGCAGCCAACCGACAGGACAGAATGAAAAACTGTTTTTT.

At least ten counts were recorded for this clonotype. This CDR3 reads CASSYSPGDSPLHF. For the CDR3, the DNA is TGTGCCAGCAGTTACTCTCCAGGGGACTCACCCCTCCACTTT. The gene calls are TRBV6-5 and TRBJ1-6, with D tentatively TRBD1 (6 bases). The CDR3 loop spans 14 amino acids. Germline V gene lookup returns CDR1 MNHEY and CDR2 SVGAGI. Trimming cost V 0 bases and J 10 bases, with 10 bases left between them.

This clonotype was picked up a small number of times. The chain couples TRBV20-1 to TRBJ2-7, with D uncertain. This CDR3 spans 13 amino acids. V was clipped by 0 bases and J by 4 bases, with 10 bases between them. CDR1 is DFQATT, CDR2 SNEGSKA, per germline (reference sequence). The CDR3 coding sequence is TGCAGTGCTAGAGACGCGATCGTGTACGAGCAGTACTTC. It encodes CSARDAIVYEQYF.

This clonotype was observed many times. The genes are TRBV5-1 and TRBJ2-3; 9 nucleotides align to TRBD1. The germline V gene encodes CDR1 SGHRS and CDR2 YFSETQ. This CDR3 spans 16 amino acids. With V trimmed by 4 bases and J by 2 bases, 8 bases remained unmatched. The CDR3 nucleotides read TGCGCCAGCAGCAATCAAGGGACAGGGCCCACAGATACGCAGTATTTT. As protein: CASSNQGTGPTDTQYF.

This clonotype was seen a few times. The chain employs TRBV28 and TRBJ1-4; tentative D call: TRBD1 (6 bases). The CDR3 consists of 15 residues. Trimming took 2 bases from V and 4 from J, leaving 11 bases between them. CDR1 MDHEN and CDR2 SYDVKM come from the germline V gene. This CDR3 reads CASSLGGPYNEKLFF. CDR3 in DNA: TGTGCCAGCAGTTTAGGGGGCCCGTATAATGAAAAACTGTTTTTT.

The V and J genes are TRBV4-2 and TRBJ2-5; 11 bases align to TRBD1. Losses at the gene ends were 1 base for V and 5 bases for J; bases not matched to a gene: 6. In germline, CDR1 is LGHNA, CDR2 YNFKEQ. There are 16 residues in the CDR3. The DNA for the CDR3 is TGTGCCAGCAGCCAAGGGACAGGGGGCGCAGGGGAGACCCAGTACTTC. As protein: CASSQGTGGAGETQYF.

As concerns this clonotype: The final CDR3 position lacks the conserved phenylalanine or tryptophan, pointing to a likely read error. In DNA, the CDR3 is TGTGCCAGCTCACCGTCGCAGGGGGAAAACTACGAGCAGTACCTC. Translated: CASSPSQGENYEQYL. The chain joins TRBV18 to TRBJ2-7; the match to TRBD1 covers 7 bases. The V gene's germline CDR1 is KGHSH and CDR2 LQKENI. The junction had 8 bases not matched to a gene; V was cut back by 3 bases and J by 3 bases. This CDR3 is built from 15 residues.

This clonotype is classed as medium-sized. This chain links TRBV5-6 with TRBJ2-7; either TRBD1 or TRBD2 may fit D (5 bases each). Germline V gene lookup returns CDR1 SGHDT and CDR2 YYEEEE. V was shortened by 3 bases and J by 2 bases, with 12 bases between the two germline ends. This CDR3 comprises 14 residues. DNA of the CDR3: TGTGCCAGCAGCTGGGGGTCGAGTGCCTACGAGCAGTACTTC. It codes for CASSWGSSAYEQYF.

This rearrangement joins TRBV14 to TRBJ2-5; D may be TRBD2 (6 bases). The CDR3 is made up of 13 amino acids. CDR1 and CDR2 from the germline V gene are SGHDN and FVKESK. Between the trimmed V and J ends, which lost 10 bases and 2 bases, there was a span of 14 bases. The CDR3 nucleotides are TGTGCCACCTCCCGCGGACTACAAGAGACCCAGTACTTC. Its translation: CATSRGLQETQYF.

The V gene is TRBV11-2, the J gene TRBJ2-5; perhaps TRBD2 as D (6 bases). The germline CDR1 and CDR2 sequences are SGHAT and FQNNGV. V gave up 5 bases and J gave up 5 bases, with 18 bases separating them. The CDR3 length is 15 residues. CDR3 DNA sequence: TGTGCCAGCAGCAGGGGCGGGACGGGGTTGGAGACCCAGTACTTC. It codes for CASSRGGTGLETQYF.

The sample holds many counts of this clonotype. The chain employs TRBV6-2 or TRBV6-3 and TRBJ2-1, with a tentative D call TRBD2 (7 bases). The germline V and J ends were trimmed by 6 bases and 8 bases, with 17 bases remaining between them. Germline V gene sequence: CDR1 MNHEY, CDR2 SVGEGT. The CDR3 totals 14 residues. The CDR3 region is CASSHRGALDEQFF. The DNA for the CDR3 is TGTGCCAGCAGCCACCGGGGGGCCCTGGATGAGCAGTTCTTC.